This T cell receptor (beta chain) is from a study of cytomegalovirus exposure and HLA in healthy donors. The CDR3 extends over 15 amino acids. Germline values: CDR1 LNHDA, CDR2 SQIVND (reference sequence). V lost 3 bases, J lost 2 bases, and 6 bases stayed unmatched. About this clone: Antigen specificity is unknown.

Study-wide results and caveats: Rarity characterized most TCR sequences, yet some public TCRs appeared in many donors. Later, an analysis found that TCR clusters from the first cohort tended to co-occur in the 95 to 150 validation repertoires. There were a few CMV-associated chains whose specificity for CMV antigens was confirmed in vitro. Researchers catalogued over 150 TCR beta chains as cytomegalovirus-associated.

Repertoires were generated with immunoSEQ multiplex PCR, while TCRdb's copy carries only in-frame clones and drops some. The data hold 100,000 to 150,000 clones, with around nine tenths observed a single time. The rearrangement links TRBV19 to TRBJ2-7; TRBD2 agrees at 8 bases. What was sequenced was PBMCs. The clonotype was recovered from a young woman in good health and CMV-seronegative. The CDR3 spells CASSIPLAGTYEQYF. Here the CDR3 DNA reads TGTGCCAGTAGTATCCCCCTAGCGGGTACCTACGAGCAGTACTTC.